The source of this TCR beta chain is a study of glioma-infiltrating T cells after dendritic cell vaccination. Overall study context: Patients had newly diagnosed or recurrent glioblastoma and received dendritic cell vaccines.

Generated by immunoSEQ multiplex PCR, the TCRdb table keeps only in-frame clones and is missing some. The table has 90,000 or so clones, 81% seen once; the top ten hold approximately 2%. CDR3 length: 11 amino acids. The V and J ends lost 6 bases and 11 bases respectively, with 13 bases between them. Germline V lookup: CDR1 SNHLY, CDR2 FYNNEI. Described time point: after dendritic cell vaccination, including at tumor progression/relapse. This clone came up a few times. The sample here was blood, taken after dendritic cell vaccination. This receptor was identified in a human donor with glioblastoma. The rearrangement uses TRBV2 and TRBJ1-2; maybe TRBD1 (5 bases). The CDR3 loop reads CASSNRDSYTF. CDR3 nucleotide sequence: TGTGCCAGCAGCAACCGGGACTCTTACACCTTC.